Following are 16 T cell receptor beta chains from one sample sequenced in a study of blood T cell repertoires in COVID-19. Produced via immunoSEQ multiplex PCR; TCRdb's table is partial and in-frame only. The table includes about 230,000 clones, under 90% detected once. Sequenced sample: peripheral blood. Receptors originate from a man aged 45 to 65 with COVID-19, enrolled during active disease.

CDR3 nucleotides: TGTGCCAGCAGCTTGACAGGCTCGGCTAATTGGCAGTACTTC. Translation: CASSLTGSANWQYF. The J gene is TRBJ2-7, the V gene TRBV7-9, with a tentative D call TRBD1 (6 bases). The CDR3 spans 14 residues. Germline-derived CDR1 and CDR2 are SEHNR and FQNEAQ (reference sequence). V lost 3 bases and J lost 9, with 18 bases in between.

The genes are TRBV7-3 and TRBJ2-3; D remains unclear. Germline-derived CDR1 and CDR2 are SGHTA and FQGTGA. The CDR3 runs to 12 residues. V was pared by 4 bases and J by 6 bases, with 8 bases between. The CDR3 spells CASSSLVDTQYF. Written as DNA, the CDR3 is TGTGCCAGCAGCTCTTTAGTCGATACGCAGTATTTT.

The rearrangement links TRBV10-3 to TRBJ2-7, with TRBD2 matching 10 bases. Germline V gene sequence: CDR1 ENHRY, CDR2 SYGVKD. Trimming took 3 bases from V and 6 from J; bases not matched to a gene: 8. The CDR3 is 15 residues long. The DNA of the CDR3 is TGTGCCATCAGTGACCCCGGGACTAGCGTCCTCGAGCAGTACTTC. Its translation: CAISDPGTSVLEQYF.

The gene calls are TRBV24-1 and TRBJ2-3, with 8 bases aligning to TRBD2. The CDR3 has 15 residues. Germline V gene lookup returns CDR1 KGHDR and CDR2 SFDVKD. V gave up 2 bases and J gave up 6 bases; unmatched junction bases: 6. The CDR3 region has the DNA TGTGCCACCAGTGATTCTCGGGGCGGGAGGGATACGCAGTATTTT. Protein sequence: CATSDSRGGRDTQYF.

The rearrangement links TRBV29-1 to TRBJ2-3; 7 positions agree with TRBD2. Germline V gives CDR1 SQVTM, CDR2 ANQGSEA. Losses at the gene ends were 8 bases for V and 5 bases for J; bases not matched to a gene: 7. The CDR3 spans 12 residues. The CDR3 spells CSSWGGRDTQYF. CDR3 sequence (DNA): TGCAGCTCCTGGGGGGGAAGAGATACGCAGTATTTT.

The genes are TRBV2 and TRBJ1-2; possible D gene TRBD1, 6 bases. The V end was cut by 7 bases, the J end by 0 bases, with 24 bases between. CDR1 and CDR2 from the germline V gene are SNHLY and FYNNEI. This CDR3 contains 18 residues. CDR3 sequence reads: CASTPLLGDRPTNYGYTF. The CDR3 bases are TGTGCCAGCACCCCTTTACTGGGAGACAGGCCGACTAACTATGGCTACACCTTC.

The chain is built from TRBV27 and TRBJ2-3; D is possibly TRBD2 (5 bases). The CDR3 is 13 amino acids. The V end lost 5 bases, the J end lost 5 bases, and 11 bases lay between the germline ends. CDR1 MNHEY and CDR2 SMNVEV come from the germline V gene (reference sequence). CDR3 DNA sequence: TGTGCCAGCAGTCCTCGAGAGGGAGATACGCAGTATTTT. Translating gives CASSPREGDTQYF.

The V and J genes are TRBV7-2 and TRBJ2-7; 7 positions match TRBD1. CDR3 length: 14 amino acids. The J segment lost 3 bases and the V segment lost 2 bases, leaving 4 bases of the junction unmatched. The germline CDR1 and CDR2 sequences are SGHTA and FQGNSA. For the CDR3, the DNA is TGTGCCAGCAGCTTACAACAGGGGAACTACGAGCAGTACTTC. It encodes CASSLQQGNYEQYF.

This CDR3 reads CASSFGANNEKLFF. Written as DNA, the CDR3 is TGTGCCAGCAGCTTTGGGGCGAACAATGAAAAACTGTTTTTT. The chain combines TRBV11-2 with TRBJ1-4; perhaps TRBD1 as D (5 bases). The germline CDR1 and CDR2 sequences are SGHAT and FQNNGV. Trimming left V 3 bases short and J 5 bases short, with 10 bases between. The CDR3 has 14 residues.

This sequence joins TRBV28 and TRBJ2-5; 9 bases agree with TRBD2. Germline V lookup: CDR1 MDHEN, CDR2 SYDVKM. V lost 5 bases, J lost 5 bases, and 9 bases stayed unmatched. This CDR3 has 15 residues. The CDR3 DNA reads TGTGCCAGCAGTCTTTTAGCGGGAGTTGGGGAGACCCAGTACTTC. Translating gives CASSLLAGVGETQYF.

Here the CDR3 reads CASSHPPDGSGGITGELFF. The DNA of the CDR3 is TGTGCCAGCAGCCACCCCCCGGATGGTAGCGGGGGGATCACCGGGGAGCTGTTTTTT. V is TRBV3-1 (or the pseudogene TRBV3-2) and J is TRBJ2-2; 10 positions agree with TRBD2. The CDR3 is 19 amino acids. Per germline, CDR1 LGHDT and CDR2 YNNKEL (reference sequence). The V segment lost 3 bases and the J segment 4 bases; nucleotides outside the gene matches: 14.

This clone was seen only a few times. This sample includes further DNA sequences coding for the same CDR3. The chain combines TRBV2 with TRBJ1-5; D unclear. Trimming took off 2 bases at V and 0 bases at J, with 2 bases between the two ends. Per germline, CDR1 SNHLY and CDR2 FYNNEI. The CDR3 runs to 13 residues. The CDR3 sequence is CASSELSNQPQHF. In DNA form, the CDR3 reads TGTGCCAGCAGTGAACTTAGCAATCAGCCCCAGCATTTT.

V usage is TRBV7-2 and J usage is TRBJ1-5; D is possibly TRBD1 (5 bases). The length of the CDR3 is 16 residues. Trimming left V 5 bases short and J 4 bases short, with 18 bases between. Germline V gene sequence: CDR1 SGHTA, CDR2 FQGNSA. The CDR3 protein is CASSLFIQGGNQPQHF. The CDR3 DNA reads TGTGCCAGCAGCCTATTTATCCAGGGAGGAAATCAGCCCCAGCATTTT.

This chain joins TRBV5-1 and TRBJ2-1, with TRBD2 as a possible D gene (5 bases). Trimming took 2 bases from V and 0 from J, leaving 12 bases between them. This CDR3 spans 16 amino acids. CDR1 is SGHRS, CDR2 YFSETQ, per germline. CDR3 coding DNA: TGCGCCAGCAGCTTTGCTTTCCGGGGCTCCTACAATGAGCAGTTCTTC. Protein product: CASSFAFRGSYNEQFF.

This clone was counted a single time. The chain employs TRBV6-1 and TRBJ1-1; possibly TRBD1 for D (5 bases). Germline V gene data show CDR1 as MNHNS and CDR2 as SASEGT. Trimming shortened V by 2 bases and J by 4 bases, and 14 bases separated the two germline ends. The CDR3 has 15 amino acids. The CDR3 bases are TGTGCCAGCAGTGAAAGGAGGGGATTCGTCACTGAAGCTTTCTTT. Amino acids: CASSERRGFVTEAFF.

The chain joins TRBV2 to TRBJ2-2; TRBD2 might be the D (5 bases). Germline CDR1 SNHLY, CDR2 FYNNEI. Trimming removed 6 bases at V and 3 bases at J, with 11 bases between. The CDR3 extends over 14 amino acids. CDR3 amino acids: CASRVSDHTGELFF. CDR3 coding DNA: TGTGCCAGCAGGGTTAGCGACCACACCGGGGAGCTGTTTTTT.